This entry describes one T cell receptor beta chain. No antigen is known for it. This sample was included in a study of T cells in Graves' hyperthyroidism and ophthalmopathy. Looking at the study overall: Peripheral blood draws took place at initial diagnosis, ahead of any treatment. Study-wide findings and caveats: Patients with ophthalmopathy were separated from those with stable hyperthyroidism by a 13 V-J model. The model identified upcoming ophthalmopathy a median approximately seven months ahead of onset.

Amplification yielded TCR beta CDR3 regions, with RNA transcripts as the source. The HTBI set primed first-round TCR CDR3 RT-PCR. TCRdb independently ran MiXCR on the multiplex PCR reads; one entry per CDR3 protein. The data contain approximately 570,000 distinct CDR3 sequences, 20% of them singletons. CDR3 length: 16 amino acids. Trimming took off 5 bases at V and 4 bases at J, with 18 bases between the two ends. Germline V gives CDR1 MNHEY, CDR2 SMNVEV (reference sequence). Patients with uncontrolled infections, other autoimmune diseases, pregnancy or lactation were excluded. Sequencing was carried out using blood. The rearrangement joins TRBV27 to TRBJ1-5; tentatively, D is TRBD1 (5 bases). This receptor was identified in a middle-aged man with Graves' ophthalmopathy. The CDR3 DNA reads as TGTGCCAGCAGTCCAGGGACCAATTTTTGGAATCAGCCCCAGCATTTT. Protein: CASSPGTNFWNQPQHF.